This T cell receptor (beta chain) was profiled in a study of blood T cells in healthy people across ages. Study findings and constraints: A strong correlation was seen between TCR beta diversity and naive T cell percentage. Older age went with lower TCR beta diversity per million T cells, in a roughly linear way. When set beside aged donors, long-lived donors presented more naive CD4+ cells and higher diversity.

The ends were cut back, 5 bases at V and 3 bases at J, with 14 bases in the middle. Germline values: CDR1 SQVTM, CDR2 ANQGSEA. The CDR3 has 14 residues. Primers used in a second PCR of roughly 6 to 12 cycles were a sample-barcoded 5' primer and a J-beta primer mix. MiXCR, applied by TCRdb to the 5' RACE reads, yields one record per CDR3 protein. The sample has over 1,200,000 distinct CDR3 sequences, around 55% seen once. This clonotype has more than one count but fewer than ten. Its antigen is as yet unknown. Donors were healthy Caucasian individuals from Russia aged roughly 6 to 90. Sequencing input: blood. V gene TRBV29-1 combines with J gene TRBJ2-1, with D perhaps matching TRBD2 (6 bases). The sequence came from a man aged 18 to 30 in good health. In DNA, the CDR3 is TGCAGCGTTCGGACGGGAGAAGTCTACAATGAGCAGTTCTTC. Translating gives CSVRTGEVYNEQFF.